Each of the 2 T cell receptor beta chains below was sequenced from the same sample in a study of blood T cell repertoires in COVID-19. The protocol was immunoSEQ multiplex PCR, while the TCRdb copy is restricted to in-frame clones and leaves out a portion. The repertoire holds about 14,000 clones, with 81% as singletons. Source material: peripheral blood. The receptors here all came from a human donor in a cohort sampled during active COVID-19.

The rearrangement uses TRBV7-9 and TRBJ2-5; maybe TRBD2 (5 bases). The ends were cut back, 1 base at V and 4 bases at J, with 22 bases in the middle. Germline loops: CDR1 SEHNR, CDR2 FQNEAQ (reference sequence). The CDR3 consists of 18 residues. The CDR3 DNA sequence: TGTGCCAGCAGCTTAGTTTTGGTTGCGGGTGCGCCGCCAGAGACCCAGTACTTC. Protein sequence: CASSLVLVAGAPPETQYF.

The CDR3 reads CASSNGGNTDTQYF. Written as DNA, the CDR3 is TGCGCCAGCAGTAACGGGGGTAACACAGATACGCAGTATTTT. The chain carries TRBV23-1 and TRBJ2-3, with D possibly matching TRBD2 (6 bases). TRBV23-1 is noted as an ORF with a role that remains uncertain. The CDR3 runs to 14 residues. V lost 5 bases, J lost 2 bases, and 11 bases lay in between.